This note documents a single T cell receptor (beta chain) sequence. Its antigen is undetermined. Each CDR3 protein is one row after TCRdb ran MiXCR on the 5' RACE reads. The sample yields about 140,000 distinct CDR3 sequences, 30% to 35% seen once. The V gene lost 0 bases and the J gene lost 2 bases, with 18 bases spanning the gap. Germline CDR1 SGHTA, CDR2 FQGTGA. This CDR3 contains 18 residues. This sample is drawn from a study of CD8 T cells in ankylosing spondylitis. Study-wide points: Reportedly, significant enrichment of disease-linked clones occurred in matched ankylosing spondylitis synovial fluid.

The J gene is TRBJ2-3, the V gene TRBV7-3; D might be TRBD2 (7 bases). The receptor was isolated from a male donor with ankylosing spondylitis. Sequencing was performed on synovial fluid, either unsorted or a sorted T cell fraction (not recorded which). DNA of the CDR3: TGTGCCAGCAGCTTAACGTATGGGGGGGGCGTGGACACAGATACGCAGTATTTT. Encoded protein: CASSLTYGGGVDTDTQYF.